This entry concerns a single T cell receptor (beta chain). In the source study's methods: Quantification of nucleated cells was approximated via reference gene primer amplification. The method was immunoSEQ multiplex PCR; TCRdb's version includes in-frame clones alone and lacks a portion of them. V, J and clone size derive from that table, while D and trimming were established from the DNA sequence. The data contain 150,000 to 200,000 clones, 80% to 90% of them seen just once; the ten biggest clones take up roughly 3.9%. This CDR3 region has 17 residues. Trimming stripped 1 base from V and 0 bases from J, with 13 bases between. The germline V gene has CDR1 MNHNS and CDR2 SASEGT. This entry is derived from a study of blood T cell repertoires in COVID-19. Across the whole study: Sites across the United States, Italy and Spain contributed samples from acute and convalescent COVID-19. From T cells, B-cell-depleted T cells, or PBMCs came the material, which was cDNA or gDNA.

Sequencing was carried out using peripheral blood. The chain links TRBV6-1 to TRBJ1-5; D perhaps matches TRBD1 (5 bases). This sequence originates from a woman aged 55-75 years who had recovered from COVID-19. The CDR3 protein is CASSEGGSRYSNQPQHF. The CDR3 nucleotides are TGTGCCAGCAGTGAAGGGGGCAGTCGTTATAGCAATCAGCCCCAGCATTTT.